The 17 T cell receptor beta chains given below trace back to one sample, sequenced in a study of T cell changes during pregnancy in multiple sclerosis. Some clones are missing from TCRdb's copy, which holds only in-frame ones; the method was immunoSEQ multiplex PCR. Of approximately 29,000 clones listed, roughly nine tenths are singletons. The sequencing here drew on CD4+ T cells from peripheral blood mononuclear cells, taken in the second trimester of pregnancy. All receptors come from a female donor with multiple sclerosis, enrolled in a pregnancy study.

V and J are TRBV5-1 and TRBJ2-1, with TRBD2 as a possible D gene (6 bases). The length of the CDR3 is 14 residues. V was trimmed by 0 bases and J by 3 bases, leaving 7 bases between them. In germline, CDR1 is SGHRS, CDR2 YFSETQ. CDR3 region: CASSLGSGYNEQFF. The CDR3 bases are TGCGCCAGCAGCTTGGGTAGCGGCTACAATGAGCAGTTCTTC.

The genes are TRBV7-2 and TRBJ1-2, with TRBD1 matching 8 bases. This CDR3 has 13 residues. Germline V CDR1 and CDR2: SGHTA, FQGNSA. J was trimmed by 8 bases and V by 5 bases; bases with no gene match: 7. The CDR3 nucleotides read TGTGCCAGCAGCCTACGGACAGGGCACGGCTACACCTTC. This sequence encodes CASSLRTGHGYTF.

This rearrangement joins TRBV6-6 to TRBJ1-1; 9 bases align to TRBD1. This CDR3 is built from 12 residues. In germline, CDR1 is MNHNY, CDR2 SVGAGI (reference sequence). V gave up 11 bases and J gave up 7 bases; unmatched junction bases: 8. In DNA form, the CDR3 reads TGTGCCTCGGACAGGGGAGTGGGTGAAGCTTTCTTT. It encodes CASDRGVGEAFF.

The V gene is TRBV7-2, the J gene TRBJ2-7; 9 bases map to TRBD1. The CDR3 is 15 residues long. Per germline, CDR1 SGHTA and CDR2 FQGNSA. V gave up 5 bases and J gave up 8 bases; unmatched junction bases: 13. CDR3: CASSPPTGGYKQQYF. CDR3 DNA sequence: TGTGCCAGCAGCCCGCCGACAGGGGGATACAAGCAGCAGTACTTC. Using reference TRBV7-2 and TRBJ2-7 for the parts outside the CDR3, the full variable domain is GAGVSQSPSNKVTEKGKDVELRCDPISGHTALYWYRQSLGQGLEFLIYFQGNSAPDKSGLPSDRFSAERTGGSVSTLTIQRTQQEDSAVYLCASSPPTGGYKQQYFGPGTRLTVT.

The gene calls are TRBV5-4 and TRBJ1-3; no definite D call. V was trimmed by 2 bases and J by 1 base, leaving 7 bases between them. CDR1 SGHNT and CDR2 YYREEE come from the germline V gene (reference sequence). The CDR3 is 14 amino acids. CDR3 coding DNA: TGTGCCAGCAGCTTATACGGTTCTGGAAACACCATATATTTT. It encodes CASSLYGSGNTIYF. Looking up the rest from reference TRBV5-4 and TRBJ1-3 gives the full variable domain: ETGVTQSPTHLIKTRGQQVTLRCSSQSGHNTVSWYQQALGQGPQFIFQYYREEENGRGNFPPRFSGLQFPNYSSELNVNALELDDSALYLCASSLYGSGNTIYFGEGSWLTVV.

The V gene is TRBV2, the J gene TRBJ1-1; D remains unclear. Germline values: CDR1 SNHLY, CDR2 FYNNEI. This CDR3 region has 13 residues. Between the trimmed V and J ends, which lost 1 base and 7 bases, there was a span of 10 bases. CDR3 sequence (DNA): TGTGCCAGCAGTGAAGGTGTGGGGAGTGAAGCTTTCTTT. Encoded protein: CASSEGVGSEAFF.

The chain uses TRBV2 and TRBJ2-7; 7 positions agree with TRBD1. Trimming took 3 bases from V and 0 from J; bases not matched to a gene: 2. Looked up from germline, CDR1 is SNHLY and CDR2 is FYNNEI. CDR3 size: 14 residues. The CDR3 DNA follows: TGTGCCAGCAGTGATAGACAGGGCTCCTACGAGCAGTACTTC. This codes for CASSDRQGSYEQYF.

This rearrangement joins TRBV19 to TRBJ2-1; 11 bases are a match to TRBD2. CDR3 length: 16 amino acids. In germline, CDR1 is LNHDA, CDR2 SQIVND (reference sequence). The trim removed 2 bases at V and 7 bases at J, leaving 7 bases unmatched. The CDR3 nucleotides are TGTGCCAGTAGTATAACGGCTAGCGGGGGGTTAAATGAGCAGTTCTTC. Its translation: CASSITASGGLNEQFF.

This clone was detected only a few times. V and J are TRBV2 and TRBJ1-2, with D tentatively TRBD1 (6 bases). V gave up 6 bases and J gave up 3 bases, with 17 bases separating them. The CDR3 loop spans 15 amino acids. Germline loops: CDR1 SNHLY, CDR2 FYNNEI. The CDR3 spells CASSATGLRDYGYTF. In DNA, the CDR3 is TGTGCCAGCAGCGCAACAGGGTTGAGGGACTATGGCTACACCTTC.

This clone was counted once. Different DNA sequences within this sample yield the same CDR3. The rearrangement uses TRBV7-8 and TRBJ1-5, with D possibly matching TRBD1 (6 bases). Deletions cut 4 bases from V and 0 bases from J, with 10 bases between. From germline, CDR1 is SGHVS and CDR2 FQNEAQ. The CDR3 extends over 15 amino acids. The CDR3 DNA reads TGTGCCAGCAGCTCCGGACAGTTTAGCAATCAGCCCCAGCATTTT. This codes for CASSSGQFSNQPQHF.

This sequence joins TRBV5-1 and TRBJ1-4; TRBD1 aligns across 7 bases. Trimming took 0 bases from V and 8 from J; bases not matched to a gene: 10. Germline lookup yields CDR1 SGHRS and CDR2 YFSETQ. This CDR3 comprises 16 residues. The CDR3 DNA reads TGCGCCAGCAGCTTGGGGGACAGATTGGGTGAAGAAAAACTGTTTTTT. This encodes CASSLGDRLGEEKLFF.

CDR3 DNA sequence: TGTGCCAGCAGTAGGAGGGTTCAAGGTCAGCCCCAGCATTTT. It yields the protein CASSRRVQGQPQHF. V usage is TRBV6-1 and J usage is TRBJ1-5; D uncertain. The ends were cut back, 5 bases at V and 6 bases at J, with 14 bases in the middle. This CDR3 spans 14 amino acids. The germline V gene encodes CDR1 MNHNS and CDR2 SASEGT.

V and J are TRBV5-5 and TRBJ2-7; D gene ambiguous. The germline gives CDR1 SGHKS, CDR2 YYEKEE (reference sequence). This CDR3 contains 13 residues. Trimming took 2 bases from V and 6 from J, leaving 12 bases between them. The CDR3 reads CASSFAPSSEQYF. CDR3 in DNA: TGTGCCAGCAGCTTTGCGCCCTCAAGCGAGCAGTACTTC.

The J gene is TRBJ1-1, the V gene TRBV11-2; D possibly corresponds to TRBD1 (6 bases). The CDR3 sequence is 13 residues long. The V gene's germline CDR1 is SGHAT and CDR2 FQNNGV. Trimming shortened V by 3 bases and J by 10 bases, and 15 bases separated the two germline ends. The CDR3 is CASSFGGRAGAFF. In DNA form, the CDR3 reads TGTGCCAGCAGCTTTGGGGGCAGGGCCGGAGCTTTCTTT. The full variable domain, with the rest looked up from reference TRBV11-2 and TRBJ1-1, is EAGVAQSPRYKIIEKRQSVAFWCNPISGHATLYWYQQILGQGPKLLIQFQNNGVVDDSQLPKDRFSAERLKGVDSTLKIQPAKLEDSAVYLCASSFGGRAGAFFGQGTRLTVV.

The V call is TRBV7-9, the J call TRBJ1-4, with a possible D match to TRBD1 (5 bases). Germline loops: CDR1 SEHNR, CDR2 FQNEAQ (reference sequence). This CDR3 comprises 13 residues. The germline V and J ends were trimmed by 2 bases and 8 bases, with 9 bases remaining between them. CDR3 DNA: TGTGCCAGCAGCTTAACGACAGTAGAAAAACTGTTTTTT. It translates to CASSLTTVEKLFF.

This clone was picked up one time. The chain links TRBV5-1 to TRBJ2-1, with D hard to call. The V end lost 1 base, the J end lost 5 bases, and 13 bases lay between the germline ends. Per germline, CDR1 SGHRS and CDR2 YFSETQ. The CDR3 sequence is 15 residues long. The CDR3 bases are TGCGCCAGCAGCTTGCTGGCTAGAGGAGACAATGAGCAGTTCTTC. Protein product: CASSLLARGDNEQFF.

The chain carries TRBV5-6 and TRBJ1-6; weak D call: TRBD1 (5 bases). Trimming left V 0 bases short and J 8 bases short, with 6 bases between. Per germline, CDR1 SGHDT and CDR2 YYEEEE. The CDR3 extends over 13 amino acids. CDR3 amino acids: CASSLGQYSPLHF. The CDR3 DNA reads TGTGCCAGCAGCTTGGGACAGTATTCACCCCTCCACTTT. The full variable domain, its missing parts supplied by reference TRBV5-6 and TRBJ1-6, is DAGVTQSPTHLIKTRGQQVTLRCSPKSGHDTVSWYQQALGQGPQFIFQYYEEEERQRGNFPDRFSGHQFPNYSSELNVNALLLGDSALYLCASSLGQYSPLHFGNGTRLTVT.